Shown below are 2 T cell receptor beta chains from a single sample sequenced in a study of shared clonotypes between healthy human individuals. TCRdb's table, derived via immunoSEQ multiplex PCR, lists solely in-frame clones and lacks some. The sample lists some 2.1 million clones, 90% to 95% occurring once. Sequencing was carried out using naive CD4+ T cells sorted from blood. The subset: CD45RA+ positively selected. Receptors originate from a man aged 18 to 29 in good health.

The chain is built from TRBV30 and TRBJ2-7; D may be TRBD2 (5 bases). Germline-derived CDR1 and CDR2 are GTSNPN and SVGIG (reference sequence). The CDR3 length is 14 residues. V was clipped by 2 bases and J by 0 bases, with 11 bases between them. Written as DNA, the CDR3 is TGTGCCTGGAGTCGACCGGGGTCCTCCTACGAGCAGTACTTC. Protein sequence: CAWSRPGSSYEQYF.

This sequence joins TRBV5-4 and TRBJ2-7, with D perhaps matching TRBD1 or TRBD2 (6 bases each). The CDR3 totals 14 residues. Trimming removed 2 bases at V and 2 bases at J, with 11 bases between. In germline, CDR1 is SGHNT, CDR2 YYREEE (reference sequence). The CDR3 spells CASSLGGSTYEQYF. The CDR3 bases are TGTGCCAGCAGCTTAGGGGGGTCAACCTACGAGCAGTACTTC.